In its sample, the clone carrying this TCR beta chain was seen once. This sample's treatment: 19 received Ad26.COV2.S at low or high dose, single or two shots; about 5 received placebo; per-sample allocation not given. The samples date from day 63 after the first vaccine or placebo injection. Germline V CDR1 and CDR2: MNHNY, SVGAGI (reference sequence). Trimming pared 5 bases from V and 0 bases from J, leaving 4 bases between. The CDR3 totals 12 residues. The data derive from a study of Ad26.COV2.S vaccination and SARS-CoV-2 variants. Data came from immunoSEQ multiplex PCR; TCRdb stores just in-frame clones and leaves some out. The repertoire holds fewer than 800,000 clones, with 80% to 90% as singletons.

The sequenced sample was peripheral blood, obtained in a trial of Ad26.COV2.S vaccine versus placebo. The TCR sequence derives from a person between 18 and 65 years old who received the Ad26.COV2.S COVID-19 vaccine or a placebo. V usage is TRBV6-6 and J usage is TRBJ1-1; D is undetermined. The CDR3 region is CASSIVNTEAFF. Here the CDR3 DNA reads TGTGCCAGCAGTATTGTGAACACTGAAGCTTTCTTT.